Detailed here is one T cell receptor (beta chain). As yet, its antigen is unknown. Trimming shortened V by 0 bases and J by 5 bases, and 10 bases separated the two germline ends. The CDR3 covers 13 residues. Per germline, CDR1 GTSNPN and CDR2 SVGIG (reference sequence). Profiling relied on immunoSEQ multiplex PCR, and the TCRdb table lists in-frame clones only, not all of them. The sample has nearly 70,000 clones, approximately 80% seen once; the top ten hold roughly 4.7%. These data originate in a study of early stage breast cancer tumors. The study, taken as a whole, reports: Enriched TCRB sequences shared across patients were mostly commonly generated sequences. Tumor and normal breast were distinguished via blood comparison in about 90% of the 16 patients. Tumors had approximately 2.6-fold higher T cell density and higher clonality than adjacent normal breast tissue.

This clonotype was sampled from a middle-aged person with breast cancer. The chain recombines TRBV30 with TRBJ2-5, with D possibly TRBD2 on 6 matching bases. Specimen: blood. CDR3 in amino acids: CAWSVGGGETQYF. CDR3 in DNA: TGTGCCTGGAGTGTAGGTGGGGGGGAGACCCAGTACTTC.